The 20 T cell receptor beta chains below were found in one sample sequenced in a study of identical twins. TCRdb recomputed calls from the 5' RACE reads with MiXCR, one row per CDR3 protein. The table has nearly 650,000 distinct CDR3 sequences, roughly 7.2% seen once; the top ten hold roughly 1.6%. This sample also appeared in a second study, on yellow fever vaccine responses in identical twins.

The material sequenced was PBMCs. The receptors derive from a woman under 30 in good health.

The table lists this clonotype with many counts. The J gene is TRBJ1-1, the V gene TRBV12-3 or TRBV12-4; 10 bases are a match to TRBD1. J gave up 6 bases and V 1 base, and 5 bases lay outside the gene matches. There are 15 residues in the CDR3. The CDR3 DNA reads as TGTGCCAGCAGTTTAGGACAGGGGGCGTTTTCTGAAGCTTTCTTT. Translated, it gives CASSLGQGAFSEAFF.

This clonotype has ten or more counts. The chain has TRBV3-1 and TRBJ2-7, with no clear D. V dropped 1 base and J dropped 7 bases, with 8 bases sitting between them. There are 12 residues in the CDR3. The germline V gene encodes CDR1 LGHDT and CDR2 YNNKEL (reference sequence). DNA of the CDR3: TGTGCCAGCAGCCAAGGGGGTCTAGAGCAGTACGTC. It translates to CASSQGGLEQYV.

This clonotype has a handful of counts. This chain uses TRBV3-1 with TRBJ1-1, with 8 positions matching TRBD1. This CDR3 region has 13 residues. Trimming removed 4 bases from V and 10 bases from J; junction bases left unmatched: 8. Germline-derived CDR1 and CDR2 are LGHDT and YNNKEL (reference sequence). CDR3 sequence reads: CASSPLRGQAAFF. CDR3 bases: TGTGCCAGCAGCCCTCTCAGGGGGCAGGCAGCTTTCTTT.

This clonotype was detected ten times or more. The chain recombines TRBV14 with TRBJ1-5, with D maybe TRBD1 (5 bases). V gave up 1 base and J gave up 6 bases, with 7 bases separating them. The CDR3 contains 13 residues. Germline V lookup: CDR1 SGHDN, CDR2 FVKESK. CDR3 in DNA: TGTGCCAGCAGCCAAGGCGGGACTCAGCCCCAGCATTTT. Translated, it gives CASSQGGTQPQHF.

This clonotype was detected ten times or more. The CDR3: CASSLEGYSQPQHF. CDR3 nucleotides: TGTGCCAGCAGCTTAGAGGGTTACAGTCAGCCCCAGCATTTT. The V gene is TRBV7-9, the J gene TRBJ1-5; D ambiguous. V was shortened by 1 base and J by 6 bases, with 10 bases between the two germline ends. Germline V lookup: CDR1 SEHNR, CDR2 FQNEAQ (reference sequence). CDR3 length: 14 residues.

This CDR3 reads CASSSPAGLETQYF. CDR3 bases: TGTGCCAGCAGTTCCCCAGCGGGGTTAGAGACCCAGTACTTC. The chain couples TRBV12-3 or TRBV12-4 to TRBJ2-5; 7 bases agree with TRBD2. With 4 bases clipped from V and 4 bases from J, the junction kept 6 bases outside the gene matches. This CDR3 comprises 14 residues.

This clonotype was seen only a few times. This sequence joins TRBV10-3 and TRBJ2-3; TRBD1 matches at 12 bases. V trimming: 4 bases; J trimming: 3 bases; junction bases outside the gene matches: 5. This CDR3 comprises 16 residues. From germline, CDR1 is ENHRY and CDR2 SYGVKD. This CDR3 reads CAISAGQGAGTDTQYF. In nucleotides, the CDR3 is TGTGCCATCAGTGCGGGACAGGGGGCCGGTACAGATACGCAGTATTTT.

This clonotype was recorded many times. CDR3 sequence (DNA): TGCGCCAGCAGCTTGAGGGGAGTGTCCTACGAGCAGTACTTC. Amino acid sequence: CASSLRGVSYEQYF. The chain employs TRBV5-1 and TRBJ2-7; D possibly matches TRBD1 or TRBD2 (5 bases each). V shed 1 base and J shed 1 base, with 9 bases lying between them. Germline lookup yields CDR1 SGHRS and CDR2 YFSETQ. The CDR3 is 14 residues long.

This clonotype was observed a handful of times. As DNA, the CDR3 is TGTGCCAGCAGTTTTGCGGGGGATGCTTCACCCCTCCACTTT. Translated, it gives CASSFAGDASPLHF. The rearrangement links TRBV12-3 or TRBV12-4 to TRBJ1-6; D might be TRBD1 (5 bases). V dropped 3 bases and J dropped 9 bases, with 12 bases sitting between them. The CDR3 sequence is 14 residues long.

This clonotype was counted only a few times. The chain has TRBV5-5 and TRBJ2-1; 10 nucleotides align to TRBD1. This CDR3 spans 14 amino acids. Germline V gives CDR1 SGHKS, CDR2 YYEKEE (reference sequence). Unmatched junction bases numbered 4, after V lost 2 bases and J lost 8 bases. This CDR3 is CASSFDRGRDEQFF. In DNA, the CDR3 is TGTGCCAGCAGCTTTGACAGGGGGCGCGATGAGCAGTTCTTC.

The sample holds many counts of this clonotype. The CDR3 DNA is TGTGCCAGCAGTGAAAACTACCTTGGGGGGGAAAAACTGTTTTTT. It translates to CASSENYLGGEKLFF. V gene TRBV6-1 combines with J gene TRBJ1-4; tentatively, D is TRBD1 (5 bases). The CDR3 extends over 15 amino acids. Germline-derived CDR1 and CDR2 are MNHNS and SASEGT. The V end was cut by 2 bases, the J end by 8 bases, with 15 bases between.

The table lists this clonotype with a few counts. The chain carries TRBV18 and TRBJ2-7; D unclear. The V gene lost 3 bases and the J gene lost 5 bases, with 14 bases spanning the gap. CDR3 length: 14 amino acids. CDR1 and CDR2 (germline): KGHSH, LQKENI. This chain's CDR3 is CASSPSYGWNEQYF. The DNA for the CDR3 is TGTGCCAGCTCACCTTCCTACGGGTGGAACGAGCAGTACTTC.

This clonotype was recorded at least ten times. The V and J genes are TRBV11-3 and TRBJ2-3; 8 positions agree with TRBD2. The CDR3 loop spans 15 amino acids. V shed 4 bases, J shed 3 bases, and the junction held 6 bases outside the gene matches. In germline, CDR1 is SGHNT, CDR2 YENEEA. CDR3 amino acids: CASSSGGARTDTQYF. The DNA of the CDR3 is TGTGCCAGCAGCTCCGGGGGGGCGAGGACAGATACGCAGTATTTT. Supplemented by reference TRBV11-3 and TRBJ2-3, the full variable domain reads EAGVVQSPRYKIIEKKQPVAFWCNPISGHNTLYWYLQNLGQGPELLIRYENEEAVDDSQLPKDRFSAERLKGVDSTLKIQPAELGDSAVYLCASSSGGARTDTQYFGPGTRLTVL.

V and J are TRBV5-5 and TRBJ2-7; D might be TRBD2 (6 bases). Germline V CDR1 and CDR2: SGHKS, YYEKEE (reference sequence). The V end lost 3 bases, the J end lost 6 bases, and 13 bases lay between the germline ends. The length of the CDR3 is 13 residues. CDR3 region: CASSWDLNSEQYF. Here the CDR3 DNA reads TGTGCCAGCAGCTGGGACTTGAATTCCGAGCAGTACTTC. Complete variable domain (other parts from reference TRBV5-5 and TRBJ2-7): DAGVTQSPTHLIKTRGQQVTLRCSPISGHKSVSWYQQVLGQGPQFIFQYYEKEERGRGNFPDRFSARQFPNYSSELNVNALLLGDSALYLCASSWDLNSEQYFGPGTRLTVT.

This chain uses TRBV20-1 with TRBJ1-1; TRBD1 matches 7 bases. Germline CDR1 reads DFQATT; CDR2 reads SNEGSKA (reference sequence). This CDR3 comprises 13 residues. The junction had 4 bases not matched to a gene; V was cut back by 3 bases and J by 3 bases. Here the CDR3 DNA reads TGCAGTGCTAGCCAGACAGGGCACACTGAAGCTTTCTTT. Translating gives CSASQTGHTEAFF.

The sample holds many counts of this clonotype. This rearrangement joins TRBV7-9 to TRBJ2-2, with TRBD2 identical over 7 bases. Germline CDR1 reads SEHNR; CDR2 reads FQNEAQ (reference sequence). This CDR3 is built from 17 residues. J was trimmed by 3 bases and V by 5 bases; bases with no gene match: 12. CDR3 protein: CASSGIWEGRDTGELFF. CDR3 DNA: TGTGCCAGCAGCGGCATCTGGGAGGGCCGAGACACCGGGGAGCTGTTTTTT. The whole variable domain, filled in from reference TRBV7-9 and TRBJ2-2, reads DTGVSQNPRHKITKRGQNVTFRCDPISEHNRLYWYRQTLGQGPEFLTYFQNEAQLEKSRLLSDRFSAERPKGSFSTLEIQRTEQGDSAMYLCASSGIWEGRDTGELFFGEGSRLTVL.

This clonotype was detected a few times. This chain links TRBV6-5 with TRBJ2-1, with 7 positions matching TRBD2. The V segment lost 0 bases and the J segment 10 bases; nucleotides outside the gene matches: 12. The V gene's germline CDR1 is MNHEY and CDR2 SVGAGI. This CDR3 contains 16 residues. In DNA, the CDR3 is TGTGCCAGCAGTTACTCGATGGCGGGAGCATTACACGAGCAGTTCTTC. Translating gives CASSYSMAGALHEQFF.

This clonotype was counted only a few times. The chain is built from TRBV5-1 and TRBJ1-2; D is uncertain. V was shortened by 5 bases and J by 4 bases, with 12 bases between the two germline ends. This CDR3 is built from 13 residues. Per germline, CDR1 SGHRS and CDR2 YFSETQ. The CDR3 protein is CASSTSGGYGYTF. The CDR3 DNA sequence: TGCGCCAGCAGTACCTCAGGCGGCTATGGCTACACCTTC.

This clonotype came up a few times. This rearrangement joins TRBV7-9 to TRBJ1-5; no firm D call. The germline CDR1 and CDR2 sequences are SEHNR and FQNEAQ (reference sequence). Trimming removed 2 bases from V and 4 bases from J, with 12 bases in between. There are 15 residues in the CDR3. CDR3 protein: CASSLWGRENQPQHF. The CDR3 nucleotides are TGTGCCAGCAGCTTATGGGGTCGGGAGAATCAGCCCCAGCATTTT. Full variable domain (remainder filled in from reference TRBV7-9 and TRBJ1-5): DTGVSQNPRHKITKRGQNVTFRCDPISEHNRLYWYRQTLGQGPEFLTYFQNEAQLEKSRLLSDRFSAERPKGSFSTLEIQRTEQGDSAMYLCASSLWGRENQPQHFGDGTRLSIL.

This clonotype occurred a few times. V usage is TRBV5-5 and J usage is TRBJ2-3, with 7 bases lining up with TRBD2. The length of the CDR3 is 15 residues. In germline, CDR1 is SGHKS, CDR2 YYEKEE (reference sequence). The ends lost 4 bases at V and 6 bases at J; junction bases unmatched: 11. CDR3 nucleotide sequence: TGTGCCAGCAGCCCGGGACTAACGATTACGGATACGCAGTATTTT. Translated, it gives CASSPGLTITDTQYF.